A selection of T cell receptor beta chains follows, all from one sample in a study of blood T cell repertoires in COVID-19. The repertoire was sequenced with immunoSEQ multiplex PCR; TCRdb's copy has only in-frame clones and lacks some. The table has nearly 350,000 clones, about 88% seen once; the top ten hold more than 1%. Sequenced sample: PBMCs or T cells enriched from blood (not recorded which). The origin of the receptors is a woman under 40 who had recovered from COVID-19. Each CDR3 is given with its conserved first and last residue. D genes are given only for firm matches. Not every row has a clone size; where given, it reads once, few, many or a size class.

j_gene	v_gene	d_gene	abundance	CDR3aa	CDR3nt
TRBJ2-5	TRBV5-4	NA	NA	CASSLVGGRETQYF	TGTGCCAGCAGCTTGGTGGGGGGGCGAGAGACCCAGTACTTC
TRBJ1-6	TRBV20-1	NA	NA	CSASDSYNSPLHF	TGCAGTGCTAGTGACAGTTATAATTCACCCCTCCACTTT
TRBJ1-3	TRBV6-5	NA	NA	CASSRASSGNTIYF	TGTGCCAGCAGCAGGGCCTCCTCTGGAAACACCATATATTTT
TRBJ2-5	TRBV4-3	NA	NA	CASSQVYGQETQYF	TGCGCCAGCAGCCAAGTGTACGGTCAAGAGACCCAGTACTTC
TRBJ1-2	TRBV6-5	NA	NA	CASSYSGRNYGYTF	TGTGCCAGCAGTTACAGCGGACGGAACTATGGCTACACCTTC
TRBJ2-3	TRBV27	TRBD2	NA	CASLRRSGGGGTQYF	TGTGCCAGCCTACGGCGTAGCGGGGGGGGAGGCACGCAGTATTTT
TRBJ1-2	TRBV28	TRBD1	few	CASSSPRQGWYYGYTF	TGTGCCAGCAGTTCCCCGAGACAGGGCTGGTACTATGGCTACACCTTC
TRBJ1-5	TRBV10-2	NA	few	CASSGLENNQPQHF	TGCGCCAGCAGTGGCTTAGAAAACAATCAGCCCCAGCATTTT
TRBJ1-2	TRBV7-2	TRBD1	few	CASSPRTGVSGYTF	TGTGCCAGCAGCCCCCGGACAGGGGTATCTGGCTACACCTTC
TRBJ1-4	TRBV15	NA	once	CATSTHLLEGTNEKLFF	TGTGCCACCAGCACCCACCTCCTCGAGGGCACAAATGAAAAACTGTTTTTT
TRBJ1-2	TRBV12-3/TRBV12-4	TRBD1	NA	CASSLSTGQGYTF	TGTGCCAGCAGTCTCTCGACAGGGCAAGGCTACACCTTC
TRBJ1-2	TRBV27	TRBD1	NA	CASSLGTGYGYTF	TGTGCCAGCAGCCTCGGGACAGGCTATGGCTACACCTTC
TRBJ2-3	TRBV19	TRBD2	NA	CASSAPRGAPSTDTQYF	TGTGCCAGTAGTGCCCCGCGGGGGGCCCCTAGCACAGATACGCAGTATTTT
TRBJ2-7	TRBV6-5	NA	NA	CASGPASTYEQYF	TGTGCCAGCGGGCCAGCCTCTACCTACGAGCAGTACTTC
TRBJ2-1	TRBV28	TRBD1	NA	CASSLLGQGNNEQFF	TGTGCCAGCAGTCTTCTCGGACAGGGGAACAATGAGCAGTTCTTC
TRBJ1-2	TRBV4-1	TRBD1	NA	CASSGQARDGYTF	TGCGCCAGCAGCGGACAGGCCCGTGATGGCTACACCTTC
TRBJ2-3	TRBV6-9	TRBD2	NA	CASSQNGTRNTDTQYF	TGTGCCAGCAGTCAAAACGGGACTAGAAACACAGATACGCAGTATTTT
TRBJ2-2	TRBV7-9	NA	once	CASSHTATSPGELFF	TGTGCCAGCAGCCATACCGCGACTAGTCCCGGGGAGCTGTTTTTT
TRBJ2-3	TRBV6-1	NA	NA	CASSESGTGADTQYF	TGTGCCAGCAGTGAATCAGGAACAGGTGCAGATACGCAGTATTTT
TRBJ1-3	TRBV6-1	NA	NA	CASREVTNSGNTIYF	TGTGCCAGCAGGGAAGTAACAAACTCTGGAAACACCATATATTTT
TRBJ2-2	TRBV7-6	TRBD2	NA	CASSLDGFLPSGDNTGELFF	TGTGCCAGCAGCTTAGATGGTTTCCTCCCCAGCGGGGACAACACCGGGGAGCTGTTTTTT
TRBJ1-5	TRBV5-5	NA	NA	CASSSGNSNQPQHF	TGTGCCAGCAGTTCGGGAAATAGCAATCAGCCCCAGCATTTT
TRBJ2-3	TRBV9	NA	NA	CASSVYGGASTDTQYF	TGTGCCAGCAGCGTATATGGTGGAGCTAGCACAGATACGCAGTATTTT
TRBJ1-4	TRBV29-1	NA	NA	CSVVVNEKLFF	TGCAGCGTTGTCGTAAATGAAAAACTGTTTTTT
TRBJ2-4	TRBV19	NA	NA	CASRGSGGVNIQYF	TGTGCCAGTAGGGGCAGTGGAGGGGTCAACATTCAGTACTTC
TRBJ2-7	TRBV21-1	NA	once	CASSPQWGGYEQYF	TGTGCCAGCAGCCCCCAATGGGGGGGCTACGAGCAGTACTTC
TRBJ1-2	TRBV6-5	NA	NA	CASRVGYGYTF	TGTGCCAGCAGGGTCGGCTATGGCTACACCTTC
TRBJ1-1	TRBV30	NA	NA	CAWIPPDTMNTEAFF	TGTGCCTGGATCCCCCCGGACACCATGAACACTGAAGCTTTCTTT
TRBJ2-2	TRBV4-3	TRBD2	NA	CASSQERLAGGLNTGELFF	TGCGCCAGCAGCCAAGAACGGCTAGCGGGGGGGCTTAACACCGGGGAGCTGTTTTTT
TRBJ1-6	TRBV4-1	TRBD1	NA	CASSQVLVRDRDSPLHF	TGCGCCAGCAGCCAAGTTCTGGTTCGGGACAGGGATTCACCCCTCCACTTT
TRBJ1-2	TRBV18	NA	NA	CASSPPAGDGYTF	TGTGCCAGCTCACCACCGGCGGGTGACGGCTACACCTTC
TRBJ2-1	TRBV3-1/TRBV3-2	NA	NA	CASSREGRGRYNEQFF	TGTGCCAGCAGCCGGGAGGGCAGGGGCCGCTACAATGAGCAGTTCTTC
TRBJ2-1	TRBV7-2	NA	few	CASSLRGTYNEQFF	TGTGCCAGCAGCTTAAGGGGGACCTACAATGAGCAGTTCTTC
TRBJ1-1	TRBV7-8	NA	once	CASSFGPSPGTEAFF	TGTGCCAGCAGCTTTGGACCGTCCCCGGGGACTGAAGCTTTCTTT
TRBJ1-2	TRBV10-3	NA	NA	CAISEGMEVGWGYTF	TGTGCCATCAGTGAAGGCATGGAAGTCGGGTGGGGCTACACCTTC
TRBJ1-2	TRBV28	NA	NA	CASRKGGGHYGYTF	TGTGCCAGCAGAAAAGGGGGGGGCCACTATGGCTACACCTTC
TRBJ1-6	TRBV11-2	TRBD1	NA	CASSLGGQGGSPLHF	TGTGCCAGCAGCTTAGGGGGACAGGGAGGTTCACCCCTCCACTTT
TRBJ2-7	TRBV7-2	NA	few	CASSLSFGVWYEQYF	TGTGCCAGCAGCTTAAGCTTCGGGGTCTGGTACGAGCAGTACTTC
TRBJ1-1	TRBV5-5	TRBD1	NA	CASSLGRGQGNTEAFF	TGTGCCAGCAGCCTTGGGAGGGGACAGGGGAACACTGAAGCTTTCTTT
TRBJ1-2	TRBV15	TRBD1	NA	CATSNRDRGRGDYGYTF	TGTGCCACCAGCAACCGGGACAGGGGGCGCGGGGACTATGGCTACACCTTC
TRBJ1-2	TRBV28	TRBD1	few	CATAPAGTGIDYGYTF	TGTGCCACCGCCCCGGCCGGGACAGGGATAGACTATGGCTACACCTTC
TRBJ1-2	TRBV20-1	TRBD1	NA	CSAYDREGYTF	TGCAGTGCTTACGACAGGGAAGGCTACACCTTC
TRBJ1-1	TRBV7-2	TRBD1	NA	CASSLVAQGVEAFF	TGTGCCAGCAGCTTAGTCGCACAGGGGGTGGAGGCTTTCTTT
TRBJ2-5	TRBV19	TRBD2	NA	CASSKSHLWHSGGGIVETQYF	TGTGCCAGTAGTAAATCCCACTTGTGGCACTCGGGAGGTGGCATAGTGGAGACCCAGTACTTC
TRBJ2-7	TRBV7-9	NA	NA	CASSLQGLTSYEQYF	TGTGCCAGCAGCTTACAGGGGTTAACCTCCTACGAGCAGTACTTC